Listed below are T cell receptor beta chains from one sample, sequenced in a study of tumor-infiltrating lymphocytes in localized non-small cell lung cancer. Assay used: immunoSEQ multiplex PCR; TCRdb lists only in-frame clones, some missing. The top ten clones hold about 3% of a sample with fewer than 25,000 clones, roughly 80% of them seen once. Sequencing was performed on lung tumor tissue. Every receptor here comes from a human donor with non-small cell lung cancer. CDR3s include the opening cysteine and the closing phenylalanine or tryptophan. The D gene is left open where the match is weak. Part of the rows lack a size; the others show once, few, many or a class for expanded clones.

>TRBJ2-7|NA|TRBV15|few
CATSPRVGGYEQYF
TGTGCCACCAGCCCACGGGTAGGAGGCTACGAGCAGTACTTC
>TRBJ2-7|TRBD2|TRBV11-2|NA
CASSFNSGRSYEQYF
TGTGCCAGCAGCTTTAACAGCGGGAGGTCCTACGAGCAGTACTTC
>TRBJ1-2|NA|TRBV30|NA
CAWTLGGIGYGYTF
TGTGCCTGGACCCTAGGGGGGATCGGCTATGGCTACACCTTC
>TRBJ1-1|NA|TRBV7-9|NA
CASSTGPLAEAFF
TGTGCCAGCAGTACCGGACCCTTGGCTGAAGCTTTCTTT
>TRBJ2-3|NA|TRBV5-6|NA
CASTTGGGHGTDTQYF
TGTGCCAGCACTACTGGTGGGGGTCATGGCACAGATACGCAGTATTTT
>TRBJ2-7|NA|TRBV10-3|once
CASSEVRGIEQYF
TGTGCCAGCAGTGAAGTCCGGGGGATCGAGCAGTACTTC
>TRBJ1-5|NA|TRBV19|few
CASSSDSVYQPQHF
TGTGCCAGTAGTTCGGACAGCGTATATCAGCCCCAGCATTTT
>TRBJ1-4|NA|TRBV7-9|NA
CASSLFASEKLFF
TGTGCCAGCAGCTTATTCGCCTCCGAAAAACTGTTTTTT
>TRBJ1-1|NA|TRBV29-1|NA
CSVETDGLNTEAFF
TGCAGCGTTGAAACCGACGGCTTGAACACTGAAGCTTTCTTT
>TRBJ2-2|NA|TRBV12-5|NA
CASGRGNTGELFF
TGTGCTAGTGGGCGTGGAAACACCGGGGAGCTGTTTTTT
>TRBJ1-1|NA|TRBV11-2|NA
CASSGPGGPNTEAFF
TGTGCCAGCAGCGGTCCCGGGGGGCCCAACACTGAAGCTTTCTTT
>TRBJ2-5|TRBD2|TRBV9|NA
CASSATGGLEETQYF
TGTGCCAGCAGCGCCACGGGAGGGCTGGAGGAGACCCAGTACTTC
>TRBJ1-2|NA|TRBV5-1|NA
CASSLDAYGYTF
TGCGCCAGCAGCTTGGATGCCTATGGCTACACCTTC
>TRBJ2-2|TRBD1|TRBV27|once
CASSSIDRAGELFF
TGTGCCAGCAGTTCCATTGACAGGGCCGGGGAGCTGTTTTTT
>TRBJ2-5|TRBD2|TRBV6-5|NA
CASSPQTSRRETQYF
TGTGCCAGCAGTCCCCAGACTAGCAGGAGAGAGACCCAGTACTTC
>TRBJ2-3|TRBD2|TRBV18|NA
CASSPGTSGRTDTQYF
TGTGCCAGCTCACCTGGGACTAGCGGGAGGACAGATACGCAGTATTTT
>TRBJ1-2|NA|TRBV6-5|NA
CASRSFGGYYGYTF
TGTGCCAGCAGGAGCTTCGGGGGGTACTATGGCTACACCTTC
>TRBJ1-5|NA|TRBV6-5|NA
CASSYTGNQPQHF
TGTGCCAGCAGTTACACCGGGAATCAGCCCCAGCATTTT
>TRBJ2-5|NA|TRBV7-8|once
CASSVQETQYF
TGTGCCAGCAGTGTCCAAGAGACCCAGTACTTC
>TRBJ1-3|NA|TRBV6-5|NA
CASMRGPGNTIYF
TGTGCCAGTATGAGGGGACCTGGAAACACCATATATTTT
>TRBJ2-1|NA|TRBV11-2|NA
CASSILSSDYNEQFF
TGTGCCAGCAGCATCCTCTCTAGCGACTACAATGAGCAGTTCTTC
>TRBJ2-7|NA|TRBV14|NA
CASSQGMGTVLRGEQYF
TGTGCCAGCAGCCAAGGGATGGGCACAGTGCTACGAGGGGAGCAGTACTTC
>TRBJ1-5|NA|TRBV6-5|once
CASSQFLDQPQHF
TGTGCCAGCAGCCAATTCCTGGATCAGCCCCAGCATTTT
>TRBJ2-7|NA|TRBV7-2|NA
CASSFSSAGGYEQYF
TGTGCCAGCAGCTTTAGTTCCGCCGGGGGCTACGAGCAGTACTTC
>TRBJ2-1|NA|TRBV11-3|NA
CASSLGSGSDNEQFF
TGTGCCAGCAGCTTAGGCTCCGGGAGTGACAATGAGCAGTTCTTC
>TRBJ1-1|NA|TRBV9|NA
CASSVRGDDTEAFF
TGTGCCAGCAGCGTACGGGGGGATGATACTGAAGCTTTCTTT
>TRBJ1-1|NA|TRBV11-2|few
CASSLVVEAFF
TGTGCCAGCAGCTTAGTGGTCGAAGCTTTCTTT
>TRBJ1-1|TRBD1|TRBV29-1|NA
CSALQGAMNTEAFF
TGCAGCGCCCTCCAGGGGGCGATGAACACTGAAGCTTTCTTT
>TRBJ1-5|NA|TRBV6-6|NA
CASTAFAAFSNQPQHF
TGTGCCAGCACGGCCTTCGCGGCCTTTAGCAATCAGCCCCAGCATTTT
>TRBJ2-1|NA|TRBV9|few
CASSVGSGRKNEQFF
TGTGCCAGCAGCGTGGGGTCAGGGAGGAAGAATGAGCAGTTCTTC
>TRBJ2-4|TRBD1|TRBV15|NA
CATSKQGGSIWAKNIQYF
TGTGCCACCAGTAAACAGGGGGGATCCATTTGGGCCAAAAACATTCAGTACTTC
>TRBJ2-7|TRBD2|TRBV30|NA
CACRLGLASYEQYF
TGTGCCTGTCGACTGGGACTAGCTTCCTACGAGCAGTACTTC
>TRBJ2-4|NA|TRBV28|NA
CASSLSQSNNIQYF
TGTGCCAGCAGTTTAAGTCAATCCAACAACATTCAGTACTTC
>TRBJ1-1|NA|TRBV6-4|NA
CASSTRSMNTEAFF
TGTGCCAGCAGCACACGGTCGATGAACACTGAAGCTTTCTTT
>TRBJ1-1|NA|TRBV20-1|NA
CSSDSDTEAFF
TGCAGTTCTGACTCCGACACTGAAGCTTTCTTT
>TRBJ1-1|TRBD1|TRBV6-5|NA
CASSFHSGGTIPEAFF
TGTGCCAGCAGTTTTCACTCAGGGGGCACCATACCTGAAGCTTTCTTT
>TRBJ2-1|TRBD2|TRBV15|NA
CATSRGGLASGDNEQFF
TGTGCCACCAGCAGAGGGGGTTTGGCTAGCGGTGACAATGAGCAGTTCTTC
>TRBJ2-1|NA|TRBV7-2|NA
CASSLGPDNEQFF
TGTGCCAGCAGCTTAGGACCCGACAATGAGCAGTTCTTC
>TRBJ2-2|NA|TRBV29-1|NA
CSARDSSGTGELFF
TGCAGCGCCCGGGACTCTTCCGGAACCGGGGAGCTGTTTTTT
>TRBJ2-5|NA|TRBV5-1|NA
CASSFGDKFQETQYF
TGCGCCAGCAGCTTTGGGGACAAGTTCCAAGAGACCCAGTACTTC
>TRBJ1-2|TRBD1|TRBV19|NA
CASGDRGNYGYTF
TGTGCCAGTGGTGACAGGGGTAATTATGGCTACACCTTC
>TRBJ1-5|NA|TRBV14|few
CASSQSFNQPQHF
TGTGCCAGCAGCCAAAGTTTCAATCAGCCCCAGCATTTT
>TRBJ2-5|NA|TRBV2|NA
CASATGDYGLETQYF
TGTGCCAGCGCGACAGGGGACTACGGTTTGGAGACCCAGTACTTC
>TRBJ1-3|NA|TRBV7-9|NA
CASSLRTGSGNTIYF
TGTGCCAGCAGCTTAAGGACTGGCTCTGGAAACACCATATATTTT
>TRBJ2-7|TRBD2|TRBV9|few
CASVAGGYEQYF
TGTGCCAGCGTAGCGGGAGGGTACGAGCAGTACTTC
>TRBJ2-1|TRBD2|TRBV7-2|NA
CASISGRLFF
TGTGCCAGCATTAGCGGGAGACTGTTCTTC
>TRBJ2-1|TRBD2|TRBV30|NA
CAWRSSGRGVEQFF
TGTGCCTGGAGGTCTAGCGGGAGAGGGGTTGAGCAGTTCTTC
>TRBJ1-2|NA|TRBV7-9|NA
CASSLPQPGPHLVYGYTF
TGTGCCAGCAGCTTACCCCAACCGGGTCCACATCTCGTCTATGGCTACACCTTC
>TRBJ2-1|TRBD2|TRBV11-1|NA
CASSLGTSEWNEQFF
TGTGCCAGCAGCCTCGGGACTAGCGAGTGGAATGAGCAGTTCTTC
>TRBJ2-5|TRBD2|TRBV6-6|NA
CASGTTQETQYF
TGTGCCAGTGGGACTACCCAAGAGACCCAGTACTTC
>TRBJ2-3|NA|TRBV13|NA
CASSLTGTDTQYF
TGTGCCAGCAGCTTAACAGGCACAGATACGCAGTATTTT
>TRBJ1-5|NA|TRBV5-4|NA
CASSLGLGGNSNQPQHF
TGTGCCAGCAGCTTGGGGTTGGGGGGAAATAGCAATCAGCCCCAGCATTTT